This TCR beta chain was captured by sequencing in a study of CD8 T cells in ankylosing spondylitis (dated by TCRdb to 2015 to 2018). Some background on the complete study: T cell receptor beta repertoires were profiled in healthy donors and ankylosing spondylitis patients so that disease-linked TCR variants could be found. The full study cohort was made up of 20 to 25 ankylosing spondylitis patients and fewer than 120 healthy donors. Peripheral blood samples were taken, and synovial fluid was additionally collected from ankylosing spondylitis patients.

To note about this clonotype: The antigen this receptor binds is unknown. Base qualities are not at hand, and no much larger clone is one base apart.

The germline V end is reduced by 5 bases and the J end by 6 bases; junction bases left unmatched: 8. CDR3 length: 16 amino acids, cysteine to phenylalanine. Just CDR3 DNA is preserved here, 48 bases in frame from base 1. Reading the germline V gene (reference sequence) gives CDR1 LNHDA and CDR2 SQIVND. TCRdb records Illumina HiSeq 2500 as the sequencer. Quantitative 5'-RACE with molecular barcodes was used to prepare TCR beta libraries. In the source study's methods: Disease-linked TCR variants were identified with a new computational method built on a probabilistic model of VDJ rearrangement. Clones were called with MiXCR by TCRdb after fastp trimmed the public reads at Q25, and only in-frame beta chains were retained. CDR3 protein duplicates are merged, each entry listing the most common genes and DNA. TCRdb, not the original authors, processed these V and J calls. Across this sample there are about 340,000 distinct CDR3 sequences, with roughly 8% seen only once. Roughly 14% of the sample goes to the ten largest clones.

General findings and caveats noted by the study authors: In peripheral blood, the disease-linked clones were found at relatively low frequencies and had a CD8+ phenotype. Some motif variants were previously reported in synovial fluid and blood of reactive arthritis patients, suggesting common disease-initiation mechanisms. The disease-linked clones were reported to be significantly enriched in matched synovial fluid samples from ankylosing spondylitis patients. Blood from ankylosing spondylitis patients appeared to be characterized by a TCR beta motif composed of about eight highly homologous amino acid variants.

Sample: blood, either unsorted or a sorted T cell fraction (not recorded which). The sequence came from a male donor with ankylosing spondylitis. Recombination linked TRBV19 to TRBJ1-5; 12 middle bases align to TRBD1. The nucleotide sequence is given as TGTGCCAGTAGTGTCCGGGACAGGGGGCAGGGTCAGCCCCAGCATTTT. It is translated as CASSVRDRGQGQPQHF.